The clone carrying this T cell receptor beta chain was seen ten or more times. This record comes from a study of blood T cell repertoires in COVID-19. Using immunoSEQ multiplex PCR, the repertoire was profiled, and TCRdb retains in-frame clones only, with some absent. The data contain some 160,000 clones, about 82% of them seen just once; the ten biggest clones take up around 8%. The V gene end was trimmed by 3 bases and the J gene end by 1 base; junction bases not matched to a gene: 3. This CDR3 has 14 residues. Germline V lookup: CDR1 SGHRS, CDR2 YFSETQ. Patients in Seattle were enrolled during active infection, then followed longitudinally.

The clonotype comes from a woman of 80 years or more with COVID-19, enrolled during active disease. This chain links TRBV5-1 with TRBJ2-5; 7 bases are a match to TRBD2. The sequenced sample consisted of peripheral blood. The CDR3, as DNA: TGCGCCAGCAGCTCAGGACTAGGCCAAGAGACCCAGTACTTC. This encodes CASSSGLGQETQYF. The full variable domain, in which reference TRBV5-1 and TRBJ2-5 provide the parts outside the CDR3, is KAGVTQTPRYLIKTRGQQVTLSCSPISGHRSVSWYQQTPGQGLQFLFEYFSETQRNKGNFPGRFSGRQFSNSRSEMNVSTLELGDSALYLCASSSGLGQETQYFGPGTRLLVL.